Following are 21 T cell receptor beta chains from one sample sequenced in a study of shared clonotypes between healthy human individuals. Data came from immunoSEQ multiplex PCR; TCRdb stores just in-frame clones and leaves some out. In the table there are a few million clones, 92% of which are singletons. The sample taken for sequencing was naive CD4+ T cells from PBMCs. Subset given: CD45RA+ positively selected. These receptors came from a man younger than 35 in good health. Some clones in this sample may be carry-over from other donors' samples.

The genes are TRBV7-2 and TRBJ2-3, with TRBD1 as a possible D gene (6 bases). Germline loops: CDR1 SGHTA, CDR2 FQGNSA. The CDR3 length is 15 residues. Trimming removed 1 base from V and 4 bases from J, with 12 bases in between. The CDR3 sequence: CASSLGWGLADTQYF. The CDR3 DNA reads TGTGCCAGCAGCTTAGGTTGGGGGCTGGCAGATACGCAGTATTTT.

This chain connects TRBV12-2 to TRBJ1-2. TRBV12-2 represents a pseudogene. The CDR3 consists of 16 residues. This CDR3 reads CASRYWPPRKTYGYTF. CDR3 sequence (DNA): TGTGCAAGTCGCTACTGGCCTCCACGAAAGACCTATGGCTACACCTTC.

The chain links TRBV4-3 to TRBJ1-1; unclear D gene. Germline assignment: CDR1 LGHNA and CDR2 YSLEER. The CDR3 is made up of 15 amino acids. Trimming pared 1 base from V and 7 bases from J, leaving 16 bases between. The CDR3 spells CASSQVVHPGGEAFF. CDR3 DNA: TGCGCCAGCAGCCAAGTTGTCCATCCGGGAGGTGAAGCTTTCTTT.

As to this clone: The identical CDR3 is also encoded by other nucleotide sequences in the sample. The V and J genes are TRBV20-1 and TRBJ2-1, with D possibly TRBD1 on 5 matching bases. This CDR3 has 10 residues. Germline CDR1 DFQATT, CDR2 SNEGSKA (reference sequence). Trimming left V 4 bases short and J 7 bases short, with 5 bases between. In DNA form, the CDR3 reads TGCAGTGCTACAGGGAATGAGCAGTTCTTC. Its translation: CSATGNEQFF.

The chain uses TRBV23-1 and TRBJ1-4; 7 nucleotides line up with TRBD1. TRBV23-1 is annotated as an ORF whose role is uncertain. V shed 4 bases, J shed 7 bases, and the junction held 6 bases outside the gene matches. CDR3 length: 14 residues. CDR3 amino acids: CASSLGQSGEKLFF. The CDR3 DNA sequence: TGCGCCAGCAGTCTGGGACAGAGCGGTGAAAAACTGTTTTTT.

In this sample, this clone turned up a few times. This chain joins TRBV30 and TRBJ1-2; D call uncertain. V was trimmed by 3 bases and J by 0 bases, leaving 5 bases between them. This CDR3 contains 12 residues. Germline V gives CDR1 GTSNPN, CDR2 SVGIG (reference sequence). In DNA form, the CDR3 reads TGTGCCTGGAGCCAGGCTAACTATGGCTACACCTTC. It translates to CAWSQANYGYTF.

As to this clone: At the DNA level, this CDR3 is encoded by other sequences in the same sample as well. This chain uses TRBV29-1 with TRBJ1-1; no reliable D call. This CDR3 has 11 residues. Looked up from germline, CDR1 is SQVTM and CDR2 is ANQGSEA. V was shortened by 7 bases and J by 1 base, with 7 bases between the two germline ends. The DNA for the CDR3 is TGCAGCGGAGGCGAGAACACTGAAGCTTTCTTT. Residues: CSGGENTEAFF.

Worth noting for this clone: Other DNA sequences from this sample encode an identical CDR3 as well. The chain combines TRBV29-1 with TRBJ1-4; 8 bases are shared with TRBD1. Germline V lookup: CDR1 SQVTM, CDR2 ANQGSEA. This CDR3 region has 15 residues. V shed 4 bases and J 0 bases; nucleotides not matched to a gene: 4. CDR3 region: CSVAGTGATNEKLFF. Written as DNA, the CDR3 is TGCAGCGTTGCCGGGACAGGAGCAACTAATGAAAAACTGTTTTTT.

The rearrangement uses TRBV28 and TRBJ2-2, with TRBD1 as a possible D gene (6 bases). The CDR3 is 15 residues long. CDR1 MDHEN and CDR2 SYDVKM come from the germline V gene. V lost 7 bases and J 0 bases, leaving 12 bases between the germline ends. Here the CDR3 reads CASTRDTANTGELFF. The CDR3 bases are TGTGCCAGCACCCGGGACACTGCGAACACCGGGGAGCTGTTTTTT.

This clone was detected once. Other nucleotide sequences in the sample specify the same CDR3. This chain uses TRBV18 with TRBJ2-3; tentatively, D is TRBD1 (5 bases). This CDR3 contains 14 residues. Germline CDR1 KGHSH, CDR2 LQKENI. The V gene lost 1 base and the J gene lost 1 base, with 6 bases spanning the gap. Here the CDR3 DNA reads TGTGCCAGCTCACCACTCAGGGGCACAGATACGCAGTATTTT. As protein: CASSPLRGTDTQYF.

This chain connects TRBV6-4 to TRBJ2-1, with 9 bases aligning to TRBD1. V lost 4 bases, J lost 0 bases, and 13 bases stayed unmatched. Germline V lookup: CDR1 MRHNA, CDR2 SNTAGT. The CDR3 runs to 19 residues. The CDR3 spells CASSVTGQGWDSSYNEQFF. CDR3 DNA: TGTGCCAGCAGTGTTACGGGACAGGGTTGGGATAGCTCCTACAATGAGCAGTTCTTC.

This chain uses TRBV7-3 with TRBJ2-1; no firm D call. The germline V gene has CDR1 SGHTA and CDR2 FQGTGA. The CDR3 sequence is 16 residues long. The germline V and J ends were trimmed by 5 bases and 3 bases, with 17 bases remaining between them. The CDR3 DNA follows: TGTGCCAGCAGCCCCCTCGGCGCGAGGTTCTACAATGAGCAGTTCTTC. Amino acids: CASSPLGARFYNEQFF.

This clone showed up just once. J is TRBJ1-2 and V is TRBV20-1; the D gene is possibly TRBD1 (5 bases). The CDR3 has 11 residues. The V end was cut by 4 bases, the J end by 7 bases, with 10 bases between. From germline, CDR1 is DFQATT and CDR2 SNEGSKA (reference sequence). CDR3 loop: CSATPGIGYTF. DNA for the CDR3: TGCAGTGCTACACCAGGGATTGGCTACACCTTC.

The chain joins TRBV28 to TRBJ2-7, with TRBD1 matching over 10 bases. Losses at the gene ends were 6 bases for V and 5 bases for J; bases not matched to a gene: 4. In germline, CDR1 is MDHEN, CDR2 SYDVKM. There are 13 residues in the CDR3. The CDR3, as DNA: TGTGCCAGCAGCCCGGGACAGGGGCACGAGCAGTACTTC. It translates to CASSPGQGHEQYF.

The genes are TRBV6-6 and TRBJ1-1; D remains unclear. The ends were cut back, 7 bases at V and 0 bases at J, with 15 bases in the middle. CDR1 is MNHNY, CDR2 SVGAGI, per germline (reference sequence). This CDR3 region has 15 residues. CDR3 in amino acids: CASTTSVQMNTEAFF. The CDR3 DNA follows: TGTGCCAGCACCACTTCCGTACAGATGAACACTGAAGCTTTCTTT.

The V gene is TRBV29-1, the J gene TRBJ1-4; possibly TRBD1 for D (5 bases). Germline V gene data show CDR1 as SQVTM and CDR2 as ANQGSEA. The CDR3 is made up of 11 amino acids. V was shortened by 8 bases and J by 7 bases, with 11 bases between the two germline ends. For the CDR3, the DNA is TGCAGCCTCACGGGGGGTGAAAAACTGTTTTTT. Encoded protein: CSLTGGEKLFF.

The CDR3 bases are TGCGCCAGCAGCTTGTATGCCAAGAACACCGGGGAGCTGTTTTTT. It codes for CASSLYAKNTGELFF. The chain combines TRBV5-1 with TRBJ2-2; D gene unclear. CDR3 length: 15 amino acids. Trimming cost V 1 base and J 1 base, with 8 bases left between them. CDR1 and CDR2 (germline): SGHRS, YFSETQ.

The chain is built from TRBV29-1 and TRBJ2-3, with TRBD1 matching 9 bases. CDR3 size: 14 residues. With 1 base clipped from V and 6 bases from J, the junction kept 5 bases outside the gene matches. Germline CDR1 reads SQVTM; CDR2 reads ANQGSEA. This CDR3 reads CSVEGTGDYDTQYF. The CDR3 DNA is TGCAGCGTTGAAGGGACAGGGGACTACGATACGCAGTATTTT.

This clone was recorded once. The chain links TRBV27 to TRBJ2-4; TRBD2 agrees at 12 bases. CDR3 length: 20 amino acids. V shed 5 bases, J shed 7 bases, and the junction held 21 bases outside the gene matches. The germline V gene encodes CDR1 MNHEY and CDR2 SMNVEV (reference sequence). CDR3 in amino acids: CASSTYRGLATSGSRNIQYF. CDR3 coding DNA: TGTGCCAGCAGTACGTACAGGGGGCTAGCGACTAGCGGGAGTAGGAACATTCAGTACTTC.

This clone has only one observation. This sequence joins TRBV11-2 and TRBJ2-5, with a tentative D call TRBD2 (6 bases). Trimming shortened V by 5 bases and J by 1 base, and 14 bases separated the two germline ends. The germline gives CDR1 SGHAT, CDR2 FQNNGV. The CDR3 sequence is 15 residues long. The chain's CDR3 is CASSPARGIQETQYF. CDR3 nucleotide sequence: TGTGCCAGCAGCCCCGCGCGCGGGATCCAAGAGACCCAGTACTTC.

The CDR3 coding sequence is TGTGCCAGCTCACCTAGCCTAGCGATCGGCGGGGAGCTGTTTTTT. The encoded protein is CASSPSLAIGGELFF. The chain combines TRBV18 with TRBJ2-2; maybe TRBD2 (6 bases). V gave up 3 bases and J gave up 7 bases, with 15 bases separating them. Germline-derived CDR1 and CDR2 are KGHSH and LQKENI. The CDR3 is made up of 15 amino acids. Full variable domain (missing parts from reference TRBV18 and TRBJ2-2): NAGVMQNPRHLVRRRGQEARLRCSPMKGHSHVYWYRQLPEEGLKFMVYLQKENIIDESGMPKERFSAEFPKEGPSILRIQQVVRGDSAAYFCASSPSLAIGGELFFGEGSRLTVL.